The clone carrying this T cell receptor (beta chain) was seen just once. Its specificity is not known. Unique molecular identifiers were used in preparing the TCRbeta library. In TCRdb, the PCR reads were re-called with MiXCR into one record per CDR3 protein. Here the sample spans about 420,000 distinct CDR3 sequences, around 15% being singletons. V shed 3 bases and J 6 bases; nucleotides not matched to a gene: 4. The CDR3 contains 14 residues. Germline loops: CDR1 MGHRA, CDR2 YSYEKL. This entry is derived from a study of T-cell reconstitution after alpha-beta-depleted transplantation in children. The study, taken as a whole, reports: At day 60, the high TCRbeta diversity found in some patients originated from recipient T cells and thymic progenitors that had survived.

This chain joins TRBV4-1 and TRBJ1-2, with 10 bases matching TRBD1. The material was PBMCs, mostly from graft donor cells, obtained 360 days after TCRalphabeta/CD19-depleted stem cell transplant. The sequence was collected from a boy younger than two who had a stem cell transplant for Wiskott-Aldrich syndrome, so the T cells may come from the graft donor. For the CDR3, the DNA is TGCGCCAGCAGCCAGTGGACAGGGGGAAATGGCTACACCTTC. It specifies CASSQWTGGNGYTF.